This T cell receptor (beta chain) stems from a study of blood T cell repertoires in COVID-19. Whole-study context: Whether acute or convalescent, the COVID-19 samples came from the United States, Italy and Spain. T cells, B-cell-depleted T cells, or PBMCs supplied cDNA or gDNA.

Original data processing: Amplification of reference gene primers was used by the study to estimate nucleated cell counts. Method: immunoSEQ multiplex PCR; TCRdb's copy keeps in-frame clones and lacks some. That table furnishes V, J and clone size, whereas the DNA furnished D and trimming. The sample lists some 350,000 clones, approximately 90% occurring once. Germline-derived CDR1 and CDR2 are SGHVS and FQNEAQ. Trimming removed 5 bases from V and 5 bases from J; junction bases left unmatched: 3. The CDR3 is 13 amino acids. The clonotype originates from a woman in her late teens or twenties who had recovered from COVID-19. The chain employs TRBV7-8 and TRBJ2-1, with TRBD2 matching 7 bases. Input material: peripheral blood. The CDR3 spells CASSPGTNNEQFF. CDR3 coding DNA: TGTGCCAGCAGCCCCGGGACTAACAATGAGCAGTTCTTC. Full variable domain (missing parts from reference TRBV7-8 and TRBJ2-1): GAGVSQSPRYKVAKRGQDVALRCDPISGHVSLFWYQQALGQGPEFLTYFQNEAQLDKSGLPSDRFFAERPEGSVSTLKIQRTQQEDSAVYLCASSPGTNNEQFFGPGTRLTVL.